This T cell receptor beta chain emerged from a study of T cells in women clearing cervical HPV infection. Study overall: HLA type stays a possible confounder, typing being limited.

Libraries were prepared by immunoSEQ multiplex PCR; TCRdb keeps only in-frame clonotypes and omits some of them. The sample is made up of about 30,000 clones, and the top ten hold more than 1.2% of it. On this clone itself: Its antigen is still unknown. Coverage ceases 3 residues before the CDR3 finishes, and the germline J gene fills in the end.

Per the germline V gene, CDR1 is SGHAT and CDR2 is FQDESV (reference sequence). The CDR3 consists of 15 residues. V was clipped by 4 bases and J by 4 bases; unmatched bases: 7. General study results and limits: CIN3+ cases had significantly higher TCR repertoire richness than controls, but evenness did not differ.

Sequenced sample: blood buffy coat. The receptor's source is a woman aged 18-69 years with a cervical HPV16 infection that either progressed to CIN3+ or cleared (not recorded which). The chain uses TRBV11-1 and TRBJ2-7; 10 positions agree with TRBD2. CDR3 loop: CASSYQREGRYEQYF. The covered CDR3 bases are TGTGCCAGCAGCTACCAGCGGGAGGGCCGATACGAG.